This T cell receptor beta chain was found in a study of blood T cell repertoires in COVID-19. CDR1 is SGHNT and CDR2 is YYREEE in the germline V gene (reference sequence). CDR3 length equals 14 residues. V lost 4 bases, J lost 7 bases, and 7 bases stayed unmatched. The table came from immunoSEQ multiplex PCR; TCRdb's copy has only in-frame clones and leaves some out. The profile covers roughly 120,000 clones, with 82% appearing a single time and about 12% taken by the ten largest. The receptor comes from a human donor in a cohort sampled during active COVID-19. The rearrangement links TRBV5-4 to TRBJ2-1, with 8 bases that match TRBD2. The specimen sequenced was peripheral blood. DNA for the CDR3: TGTGCCAGCAGCCCCGGGACTAGTTTTAATGAGCAGTTCTTC. Protein sequence: CASSPGTSFNEQFF.